This note documents a single T cell receptor beta chain sequence. Its antigen is unknown. No base qualities exist here, and no much larger clone lies one base off it. From V the trimming removes 7 bases and from J it removes 3 bases, while the gene matches leave 5 bases of the junction unaccounted for. CDR1 and CDR2 (SNHLY, FYNNEI) derive from the germline V gene. The CDR3 covers 14 residues, taking in both the cysteine and the phenylalanine. The retained sequence is limited to the CDR3, 42 bases, with the frame set at the first base. The entry originates in a study of shared clonotypes between healthy human individuals (dated by TCRdb to 2019 to 2021). As for the study more broadly: A couple of women and three men aged 18 to 49 years were included in the cohort. The study deeply sequenced blood TCR repertoires of five healthy adults to estimate repertoire size and the extent of clonotype sharing between individuals. To increase sequencing depth and limit assay-specific biases, different laboratories used diverse techniques to prepare libraries and sequence TCR repertoires. Leukapheresis yielded between about 0.85 and 9.5 billion PBMCs per donor.

Using the deep immunoSEQ assay, multiplex PCR amplified TCR CDR3 regions from genomic DNA. For each cell subset, the extracted genomic DNA was distributed evenly across all wells of several immunoSEQ 96-well plates, and each plate served as one replicate. For unsorted PBMC, roughly 300 ng of genomic DNA, equivalent to about 30,000 T cell genomes, went into each replicate PCR. Genomic DNA from unsorted PBMC was sequenced over ten immunoSEQ deep assay plates. Purified libraries were measured with a Qubit 3.0 fluorometer, size-checked on a Bioanalyzer 2100, and measured again with the KAPA Library Quantification kit. Every immunoSEQ 96-well plate was sequenced on a separate single-read 150-cycle Illumina NextSeq 550 flow cell. As for the authors' bioinformatics: The immunoSEQ output contained only junctional sequences without quality scores, so filtering could not match that applied to full-length reads. Sequences were annotated with PyIR, a Python wrapper for IgBLAST v1.9, and V/J genes and CDR3 were assigned using IMGT germline references. Any read was removed if the V/J assignment was weak (E-value above 1e-6), the CDR3 was missing, or the read contained stop codons, out-of-frame junctions, or ambiguous translated residues. V3J clonotypes were defined as sequences sharing an identical inferred V gene, J gene, and CDR3 amino acid sequence. The percentage overlap between two repertoires was calculated by dividing the number of shared unique clonotypes by the size of the smaller repertoire. RTK rarefaction, the Chao1 estimator, and Recon v2.1 estimates of unobserved clonotypes were used to assess repertoire richness. Held by TCRdb, this immuneACCESS table contains in-frame sequences only and omits some clones. Under half of the omission traces to an unresolved V gene where checked; the cause of the rest is unknown. The V and J calls and clone size come from that table; D and trimming were worked out from the DNA. Here the sample has fewer than 500,000 clones; around 79% occur a single time. Together, the top ten hold approximately 12% of the sample.

The investigation overall reported the following: Pairwise subsampling indicated that sequencing depth was expected to affect the degree of clonotype sharing among donors. Sampling was limited to blood, and TCR repertoires in tissue likely differ from TCR repertoires in blood. Because the study included a small number of donors, the genetic and exposure-history diversity represented was limited.

The donors were healthy, HIV-negative adults who had no recently reported acute infections or vaccinations. All donors were Caucasian adults living in Nashville, Tennessee, USA. For unsorted samples, 84 million or so PBMCs were counted, and genomic DNA was extracted using the QIAamp DNA Blood Mini kit. Blood was obtained by leukapheresis, after which PBMCs were separated by Ficoll-Histopaque density gradient centrifugation and cryopreserved in liquid nitrogen vapor phase. This clonotype was sampled from a woman in her forties in good health. Some clones in this sample may be carry-over from other donors' samples. The sequence is built from TRBV2 and TRBJ1-5; TRBD1 matches 8 bases in the middle. The source material was PBMCs. CDR3 reads: CASNHRGVNQPQHF. The nucleotide sequence reads TGTGCCAGCAATCACAGGGGGGTCAATCAGCCCCAGCATTTT.